These T cell receptor beta chains were read from a single sample in a study of monozygotic twins with inflammatory bowel disease. After re-calling the 5' RACE reads, TCRdb lists one entry per CDR3 protein, DNA absent. The sample data list hundreds of thousands of distinct CDR3 sequences. Specimen: blood. The receptor source for this set is a human donor with ulcerative colitis or Crohn's disease, or a healthy co-twin of an affected twin (not recorded which). Each CDR3 is given with its conserved first and last residue.

>TRBJ1-2|TRBV10-3
CAISDGQGDYGYTF
>TRBJ1-1|TRBV21-1
CASSWALSWDLYNTEAFF
>TRBJ1-1|TRBV9
CASNRGTAQPMNTEAFF
>TRBJ2-3|TRBV11-2
CASSLGIITGVSDTQYF
>TRBJ2-7|TRBV11-2
CASSLGRLAGAYEQYF
>TRBJ2-2|TRBV7-9
CASSLAEGAGELFF
>TRBJ2-7|TRBV27
CASSLSGRHEQYF
>TRBJ2-1|TRBV24-1
CATSDFTQNSYNEQFF
>TRBJ1-5|TRBV5-6
CASSLGLSQGQPQHF
>TRBJ2-7|TRBV7-9
CASTSSMGEQYF
>TRBJ2-7|TRBV4-1
CASSQGGDSGGTYEQYF